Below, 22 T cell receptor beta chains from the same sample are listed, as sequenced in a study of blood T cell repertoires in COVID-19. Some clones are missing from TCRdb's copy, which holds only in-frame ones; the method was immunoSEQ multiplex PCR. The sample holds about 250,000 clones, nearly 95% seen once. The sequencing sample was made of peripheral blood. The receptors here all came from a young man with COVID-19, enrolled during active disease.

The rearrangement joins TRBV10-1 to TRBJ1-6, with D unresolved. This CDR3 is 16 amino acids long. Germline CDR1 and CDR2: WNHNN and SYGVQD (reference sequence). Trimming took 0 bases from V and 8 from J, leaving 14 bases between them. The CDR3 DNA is TGCGCCAGCAGTGAGTCGAAAGAAGAGCGTTATTCACCCCTCCACTTT. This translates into CASSESKEERYSPLHF.

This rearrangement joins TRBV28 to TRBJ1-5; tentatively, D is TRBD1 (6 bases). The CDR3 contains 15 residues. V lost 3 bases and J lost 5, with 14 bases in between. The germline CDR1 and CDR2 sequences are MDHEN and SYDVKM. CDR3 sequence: CASSFYTGKDQPQHF. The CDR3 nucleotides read TGTGCCAGCAGTTTTTATACAGGGAAAGATCAGCCCCAGCATTTT.

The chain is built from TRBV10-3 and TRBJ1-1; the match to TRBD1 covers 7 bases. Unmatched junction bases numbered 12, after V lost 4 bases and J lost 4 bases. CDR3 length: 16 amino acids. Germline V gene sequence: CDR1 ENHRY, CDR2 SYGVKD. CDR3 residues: CAISGKTGELSTEAFF. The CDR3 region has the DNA TGTGCCATCAGTGGGAAAACAGGGGAACTGTCCACTGAAGCTTTCTTT.

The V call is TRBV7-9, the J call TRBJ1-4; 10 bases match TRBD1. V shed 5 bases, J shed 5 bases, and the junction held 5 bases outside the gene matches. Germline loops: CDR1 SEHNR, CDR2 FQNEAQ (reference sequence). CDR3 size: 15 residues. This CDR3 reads CASSTRTGGNEKLFF. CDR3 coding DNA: TGTGCCAGCAGCACCCGGACAGGGGGGAATGAAAAACTGTTTTTT.

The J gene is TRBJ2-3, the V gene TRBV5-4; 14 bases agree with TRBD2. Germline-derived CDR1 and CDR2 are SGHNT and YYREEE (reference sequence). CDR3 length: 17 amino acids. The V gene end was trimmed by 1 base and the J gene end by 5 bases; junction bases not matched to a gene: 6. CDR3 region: CASSLMTSGGAVDTQYF. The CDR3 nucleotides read TGTGCCAGCAGCTTGATGACTAGCGGGGGGGCCGTAGATACGCAGTATTTT. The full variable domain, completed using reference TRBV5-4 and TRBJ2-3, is ETGVTQSPTHLIKTRGQQVTLRCSSQSGHNTVSWYQQALGQGPQFIFQYYREEENGRGNFPPRFSGLQFPNYSSELNVNALELDDSALYLCASSLMTSGGAVDTQYFGPGTRLTVL.

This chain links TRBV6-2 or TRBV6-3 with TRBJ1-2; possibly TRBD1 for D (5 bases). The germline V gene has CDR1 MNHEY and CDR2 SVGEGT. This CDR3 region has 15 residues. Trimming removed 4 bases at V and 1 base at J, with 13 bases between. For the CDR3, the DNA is TGTGCCAGCAGTTGGGAGGCAGGGAATAACTATGGCTACACCTTC. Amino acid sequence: CASSWEAGNNYGYTF.

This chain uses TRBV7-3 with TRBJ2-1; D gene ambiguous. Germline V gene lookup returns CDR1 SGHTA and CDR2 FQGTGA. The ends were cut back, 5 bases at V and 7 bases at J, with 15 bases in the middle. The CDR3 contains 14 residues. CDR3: CASSTNLVSNEQFF. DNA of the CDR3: TGTGCCAGCAGCACTAACCTAGTGTCGAATGAGCAGTTCTTC.

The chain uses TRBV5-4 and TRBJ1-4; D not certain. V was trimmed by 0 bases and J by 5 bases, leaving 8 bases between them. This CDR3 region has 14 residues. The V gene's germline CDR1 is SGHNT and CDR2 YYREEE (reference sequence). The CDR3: CASSLGAPNEKLFF. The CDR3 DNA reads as TGTGCCAGCAGCTTGGGAGCCCCAAATGAAAAACTGTTTTTT.

This chain's CDR3 is CASSVGHGSYEQYF. The CDR3 DNA is TGTGCCAGCAGTGTGGGCCATGGCTCCTACGAGCAGTACTTC. The gene calls are TRBV6-4 and TRBJ2-7, with unresolved D. Between the trimmed V and J ends, which lost 4 bases and 0 bases, there was a span of 10 bases. Germline CDR1 is MRHNA and CDR2 is SNTAGT. The CDR3 is 14 residues long.

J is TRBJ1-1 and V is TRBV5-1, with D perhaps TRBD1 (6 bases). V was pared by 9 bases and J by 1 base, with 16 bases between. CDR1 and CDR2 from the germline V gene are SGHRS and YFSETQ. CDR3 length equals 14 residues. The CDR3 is CATSLGTSNTEAFF. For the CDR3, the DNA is TGCGCCACCTCGCTCGGGACATCGAACACTGAAGCTTTCTTT.

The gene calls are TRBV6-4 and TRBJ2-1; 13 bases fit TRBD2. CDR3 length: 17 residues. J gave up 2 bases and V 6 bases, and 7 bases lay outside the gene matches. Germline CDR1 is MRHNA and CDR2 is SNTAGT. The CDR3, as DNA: TGTGCCAGCAGCCGGACTAGCGGGGGTGACACCTACAATGAGCAGTTCTTC. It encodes CASSRTSGGDTYNEQFF.

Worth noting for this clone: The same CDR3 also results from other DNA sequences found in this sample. The DNA for the CDR3 is TGCGCCAGCAGCCTAACCGGGACAGCCTACGAGCAGTACTTC. Its protein product is CASSLTGTAYEQYF. J is TRBJ2-7 and V is TRBV5-1, with 7 bases aligning to TRBD1. Germline loops: CDR1 SGHRS, CDR2 YFSETQ. V trimming: 4 bases; J trimming: 2 bases; junction bases outside the gene matches: 6. This CDR3 region has 14 residues.

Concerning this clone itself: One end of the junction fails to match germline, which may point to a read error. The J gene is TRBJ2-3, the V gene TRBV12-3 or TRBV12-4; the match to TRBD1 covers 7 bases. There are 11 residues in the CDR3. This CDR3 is CASSHIEGADF. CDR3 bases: TGTGCCAGCTCTCATATCGAGGGGGCGGATTTT.

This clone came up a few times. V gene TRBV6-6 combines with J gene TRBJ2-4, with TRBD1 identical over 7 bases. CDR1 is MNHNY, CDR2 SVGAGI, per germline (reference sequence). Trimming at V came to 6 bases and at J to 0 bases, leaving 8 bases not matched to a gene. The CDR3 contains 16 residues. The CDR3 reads CASRPTGLIAKNIQYF. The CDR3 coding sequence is TGTGCCAGCAGACCGACAGGGTTAATAGCCAAAAACATTCAGTACTTC.

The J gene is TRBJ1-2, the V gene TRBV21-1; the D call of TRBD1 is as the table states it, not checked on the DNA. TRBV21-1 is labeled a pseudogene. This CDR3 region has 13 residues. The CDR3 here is CASLDRAVYGYTF. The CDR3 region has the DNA TGTGCCAGCCTTGACAGGGCCGTTTATGGCTACACCTTC.

CDR3 nucleotide sequence: TGTGCCATCAGTGAGGCCGCCGGTGGAAACACCATATATTTT. This gives the protein CAISEAAGGNTIYF. The gene calls are TRBV10-3 and TRBJ1-3; D is ambiguous. The germline V and J ends were trimmed by 2 bases and 3 bases, with 8 bases remaining between them. The CDR3 runs to 14 residues. The germline gives CDR1 ENHRY, CDR2 SYGVKD.

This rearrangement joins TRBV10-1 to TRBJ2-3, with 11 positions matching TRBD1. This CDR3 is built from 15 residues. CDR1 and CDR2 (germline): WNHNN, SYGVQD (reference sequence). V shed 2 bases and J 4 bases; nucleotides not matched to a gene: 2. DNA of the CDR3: TGCGCCAGCAGTGAGGGGACAGGGGGGGCAGATACGCAGTATTTT. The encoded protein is CASSEGTGGADTQYF.

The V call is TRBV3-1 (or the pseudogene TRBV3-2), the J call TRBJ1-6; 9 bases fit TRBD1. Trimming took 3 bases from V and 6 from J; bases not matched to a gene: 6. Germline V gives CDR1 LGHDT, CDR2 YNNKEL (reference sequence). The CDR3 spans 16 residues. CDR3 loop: CASSQATGGGNSPLHF. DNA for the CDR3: TGTGCCAGCAGCCAGGCGACAGGGGGTGGTAATTCACCCCTCCACTTT.

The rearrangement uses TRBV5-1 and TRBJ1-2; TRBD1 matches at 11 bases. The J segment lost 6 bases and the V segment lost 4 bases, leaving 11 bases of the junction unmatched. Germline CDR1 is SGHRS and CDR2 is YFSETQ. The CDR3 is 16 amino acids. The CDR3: CASSGGQGARSDGYTF. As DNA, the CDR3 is TGCGCCAGCAGCGGCGGACAGGGGGCTAGGTCGGATGGCTACACCTTC.

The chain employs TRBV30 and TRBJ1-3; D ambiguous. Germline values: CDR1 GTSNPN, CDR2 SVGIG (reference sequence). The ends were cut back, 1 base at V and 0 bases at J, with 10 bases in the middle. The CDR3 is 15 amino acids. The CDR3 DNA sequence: TGTGCCTGGAGTGGAGGACTAGTCTCTGGAAACACCATATATTTT. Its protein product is CAWSGGLVSGNTIYF.

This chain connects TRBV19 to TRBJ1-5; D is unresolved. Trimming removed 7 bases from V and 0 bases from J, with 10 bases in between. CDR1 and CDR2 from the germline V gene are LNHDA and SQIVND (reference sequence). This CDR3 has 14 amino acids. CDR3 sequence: CASNGLLSNQPQHF. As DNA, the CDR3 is TGTGCCAGTAACGGTTTACTTAGCAATCAGCCCCAGCATTTT.

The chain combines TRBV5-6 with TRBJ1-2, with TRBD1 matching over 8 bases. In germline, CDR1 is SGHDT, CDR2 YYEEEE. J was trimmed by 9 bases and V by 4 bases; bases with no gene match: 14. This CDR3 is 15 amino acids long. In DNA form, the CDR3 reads TGTGCCAGCAGCGCCGGGACAGGACGTCTGGCTAGCTACACCTTC. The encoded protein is CASSAGTGRLASYTF. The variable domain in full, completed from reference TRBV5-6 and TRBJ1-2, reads DAGVTQSPTHLIKTRGQQVTLRCSPKSGHDTVSWYQQALGQGPQFIFQYYEEEERQRGNFPDRFSGHQFPNYSSELNVNALLLGDSALYLCASSAGTGRLASYTFGSGTRLTVV.